This T cell receptor (beta chain) was retrieved from a study of CD8 T cells in Susac syndrome. The RNA input was about 0.5 to 1 ug, and it was reverse transcribed with random hexamers. A single record per CDR3 protein comes from TCRdb applying MiXCR to the immunoSEQ multiplex PCR reads. The repertoire holds approximately 120,000 distinct CDR3 sequences, with 85% to 95% as singletons. The CDR3 contains 13 residues. The germline V gene encodes CDR1 ENHRY and CDR2 SYGVKD. V was trimmed by 4 bases and J by 0 bases, leaving 6 bases between them. Sequenced: CD8+ T cells from PBMCs. The chain combines TRBV10-3 with TRBJ1-1; no firm D call. The sequence came from a human donor with multiple sclerosis. CDR3 residues: CAISVGVNTEAFF. The CDR3 DNA reads as TGTGCCATCAGTGTGGGAGTGAACACTGAAGCTTTCTTT.